This T cell receptor (beta chain) originates from a study of T cell repertoires in cytomegalovirus infection. For the study at large: Through public TCR beta signatures, both CMV infection and matching HLA type were indicated. Study-wide results and limits: Clonotypes of TCR beta that were HLA-C-restricted and CMV-specific dominated the ex vivo response. Carriers of CMV and the relevant HLA type were discriminated by public TCR beta frequency.

TCRdb reprocessed the reads with MiXCR, giving one entry per CDR3 protein. The table lists more than 250,000 distinct CDR3 sequences, roughly 15% of them singletons. Comments on this clonotype: The antigen is not known.

The material sequenced was PBMCs. This sequence originates from a human donor in good health (CMV status not recorded). Some clones in this sample may be carry-over from other donors' samples.

The CDR3 here is CSAPNLAGWTDTQYF. The DNA of the CDR3 is TGCAGTGCTCCTAATCTAGCGGGTTGGACAGATACGCAGTATTTT. The chain joins TRBV20-1 to TRBJ2-3; TRBD2 matches at 8 bases. The V gene end was trimmed by 5 bases and the J gene end by 3 bases; junction bases not matched to a gene: 10. Germline-derived CDR1 and CDR2 are DFQATT and SNEGSKA (reference sequence). There are 15 residues in the CDR3.